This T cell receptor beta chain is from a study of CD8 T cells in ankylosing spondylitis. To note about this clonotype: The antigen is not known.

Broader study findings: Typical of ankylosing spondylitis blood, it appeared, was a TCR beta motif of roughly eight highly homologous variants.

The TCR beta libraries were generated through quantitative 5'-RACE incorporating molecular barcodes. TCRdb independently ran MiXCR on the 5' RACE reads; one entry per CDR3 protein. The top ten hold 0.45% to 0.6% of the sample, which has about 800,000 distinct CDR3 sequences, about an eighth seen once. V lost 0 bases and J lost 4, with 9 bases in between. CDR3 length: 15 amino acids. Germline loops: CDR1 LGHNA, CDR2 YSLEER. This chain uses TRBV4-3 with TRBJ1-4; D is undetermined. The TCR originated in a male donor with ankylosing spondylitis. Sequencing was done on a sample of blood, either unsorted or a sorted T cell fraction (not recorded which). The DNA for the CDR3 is TGCGCCAGCAGCCAAGATGGGCAGAATAATGAAAAACTGTTTTTT. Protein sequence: CASSQDGQNNEKLFF.